The clone carrying this T cell receptor (beta chain) was picked up one time. This CDR3 spans 15 amino acids. Trimming removed 2 bases from V and 5 bases from J; junction bases left unmatched: 7. Looked up from germline, CDR1 is MGHDK and CDR2 is SYGVNS. The study recruited people aged about 18 to 90 years across about two dozen US areas. Participants were placed into cohorts based on the clinical history they reported. The repertoire was sequenced with immunoSEQ multiplex PCR; TCRdb's copy has only in-frame clones and lacks some. Among under 350,000 clones listed, approximately 90% were seen once. This sample stems from a study of blood T cell repertoires in COVID-19. Study-level information: Spain, Italy and the United States supplied samples that represented acute and convalescent COVID-19. In each case, the material was cDNA or gDNA derived from T cells, B-cell-depleted T cells, or PBMCs.

This sequence was found in a man aged 25 to 45 who had recovered from COVID-19. This sequence joins TRBV25-1 and TRBJ1-2, with 8 bases matching TRBD1. The specimen sequenced was PBMCs or T cells enriched from blood (not recorded which). In nucleotides, the CDR3 is TGTGCCAGCAGTGAAACGACAGGGGCGGAATATGGCTACACCTTC. Its translation: CASSETTGAEYGYTF.